There are a few counts of the clone carrying this TCR beta chain. Profiling relied on immunoSEQ multiplex PCR, and the TCRdb table lists in-frame clones only, not all of them. Among tens of thousands of clones, about 80% were seen once, and the ten largest hold less than 2%. The data derive from a study of a mutant IDH1 vaccine in newly diagnosed glioma. For the study at large: Treated patients had a mean age of approximately 40 years and a sex split that was around 60% male and 37.5% female. Earlier care involved radiotherapy, temozolomide, or both, and the majority received both.

Time point of the sample: baseline, week 1 (first vaccination visit). Treatment denoted: pre-vaccination baseline after standard-of-care therapy. Looked up from germline, CDR1 is MNHEY and CDR2 is SVGAGI. CDR3 length: 16 residues. Trimming cost V 0 bases and J 6 bases, with 14 bases left between them. This TCR was sampled from a middle-aged woman with glioma. Material: PBMCs, obtained from a glioma patient treated with radiotherapy, temozolomide or both. The rearrangement links TRBV6-5 to TRBJ2-2; tentatively, D is TRBD1 or TRBD2 (5 bases each). The CDR3 spells CASSYSRIPGPGELFF. As DNA, the CDR3 is TGTGCCAGCAGTTACTCGAGGATCCCGGGGCCCGGGGAGCTGTTTTTT.